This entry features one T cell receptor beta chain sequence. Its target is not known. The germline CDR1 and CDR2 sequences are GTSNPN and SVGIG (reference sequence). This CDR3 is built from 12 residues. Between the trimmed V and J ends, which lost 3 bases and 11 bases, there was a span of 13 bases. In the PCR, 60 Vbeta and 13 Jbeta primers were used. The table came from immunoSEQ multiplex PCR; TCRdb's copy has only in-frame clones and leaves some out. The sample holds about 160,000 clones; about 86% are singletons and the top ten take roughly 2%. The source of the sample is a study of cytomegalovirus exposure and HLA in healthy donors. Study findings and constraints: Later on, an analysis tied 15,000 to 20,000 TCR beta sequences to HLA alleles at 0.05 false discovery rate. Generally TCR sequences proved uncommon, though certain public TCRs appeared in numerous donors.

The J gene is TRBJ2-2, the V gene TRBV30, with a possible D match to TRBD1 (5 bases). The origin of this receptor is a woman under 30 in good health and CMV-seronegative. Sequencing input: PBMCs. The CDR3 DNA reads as TGTGCCTGGAGACCTAAGGGGCCTGAGCTGTTTTTT. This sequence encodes CAWRPKGPELFF.